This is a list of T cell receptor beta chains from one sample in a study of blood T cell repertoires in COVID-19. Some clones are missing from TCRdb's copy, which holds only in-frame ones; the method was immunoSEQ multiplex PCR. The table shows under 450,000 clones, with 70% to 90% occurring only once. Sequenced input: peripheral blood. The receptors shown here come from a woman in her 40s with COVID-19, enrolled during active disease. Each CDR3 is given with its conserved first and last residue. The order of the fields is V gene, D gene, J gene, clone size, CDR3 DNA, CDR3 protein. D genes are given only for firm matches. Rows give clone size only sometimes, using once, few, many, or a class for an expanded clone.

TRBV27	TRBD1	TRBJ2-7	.	TGTGCCAGCAGTTTCGTGACAGGGGGTACCTACGAGCAGTACTTC	CASSFVTGGTYEQYF
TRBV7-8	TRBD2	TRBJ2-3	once	TGTGCCAGCAGCCAAGGGACTAGAACAGATACGCAGTATTTT	CASSQGTRTDTQYF
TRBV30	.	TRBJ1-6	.	TGTGCCTGGACCACAGGAAATTCACCCCTCCACTTT	CAWTTGNSPLHF
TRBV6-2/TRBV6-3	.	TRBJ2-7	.	TGTGCCAGCAGTTACCTTCCCGGACAGAGGAACTACGAGCAGTACTTC	CASSYLPGQRNYEQYF
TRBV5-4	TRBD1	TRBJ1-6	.	TGTGCCAGCAGCTCAACACAGGGGCTAGTAGGTTCACCCCTCCACTTT	CASSSTQGLVGSPLHF
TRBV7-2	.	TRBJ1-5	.	TGTGCCAGCAGCTTGGGAGGGGGTAGCAATCAGCCCCAGCATTTT	CASSLGGGSNQPQHF
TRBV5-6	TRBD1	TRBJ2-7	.	TGTGCCAGCAGCGCACCGGGACAGGGAACACTCGAGCAGTACTTC	CASSAPGQGTLEQYF
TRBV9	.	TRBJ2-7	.	TGTGCCAGCAGCGTAGGACAGCTACTTGGGGAGCAGTACTTC	CASSVGQLLGEQYF
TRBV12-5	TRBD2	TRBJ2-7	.	TGTGCTAGTGGTACTCCGGGACTAGCGTCCTACGAGCAGTACTTC	CASGTPGLASYEQYF
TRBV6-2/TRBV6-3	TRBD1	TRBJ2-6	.	TGTGCCAGCAGTTCTCCCCGGGACAGGACCCTCTCTGGGGCCAACGTCCTGACTTTC	CASSSPRDRTLSGANVLTF
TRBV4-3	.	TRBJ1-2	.	TGCGCCAGCAGCCAAGCGGCGGGCTATGGCTACACCTTC	CASSQAAGYGYTF
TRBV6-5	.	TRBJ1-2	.	TGTGCCAGCAGTTACGCGGGGGGGGAGGCAGACTATGGCTACACCTTC	CASSYAGGEADYGYTF
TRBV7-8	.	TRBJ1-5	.	TGTGCCAGCAGTATGGGGGGGGATCAGCCCCAGCATTTT	CASSMGGDQPQHF
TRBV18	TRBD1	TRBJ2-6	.	TGTGCCAGCTCACCAAATCCAGGACAGGGGGCGACTGGGGCCAACGTCCTGACTTTC	CASSPNPGQGATGANVLTF
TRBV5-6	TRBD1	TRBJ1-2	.	TGTGCCAGCAGCTTGGCCGGGACAGGGGGCAGCACCTTC	CASSLAGTGGSTF
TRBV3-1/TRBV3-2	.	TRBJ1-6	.	TGTGCCAGCAGCCAAAGCCACAGGGAGTCACCCCTCCACTTT	CASSQSHRESPLHF
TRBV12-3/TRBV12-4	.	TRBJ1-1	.	TGTGCCAGCAGTCCAACCCTAACGCGTGAAGCTTTCTTT	CASSPTLTREAFF
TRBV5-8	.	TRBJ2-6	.	TGTGCCAGCAGCTTCGGAGGAGGGGCCAACGTCCTGACTTTC	CASSFGGGANVLTF